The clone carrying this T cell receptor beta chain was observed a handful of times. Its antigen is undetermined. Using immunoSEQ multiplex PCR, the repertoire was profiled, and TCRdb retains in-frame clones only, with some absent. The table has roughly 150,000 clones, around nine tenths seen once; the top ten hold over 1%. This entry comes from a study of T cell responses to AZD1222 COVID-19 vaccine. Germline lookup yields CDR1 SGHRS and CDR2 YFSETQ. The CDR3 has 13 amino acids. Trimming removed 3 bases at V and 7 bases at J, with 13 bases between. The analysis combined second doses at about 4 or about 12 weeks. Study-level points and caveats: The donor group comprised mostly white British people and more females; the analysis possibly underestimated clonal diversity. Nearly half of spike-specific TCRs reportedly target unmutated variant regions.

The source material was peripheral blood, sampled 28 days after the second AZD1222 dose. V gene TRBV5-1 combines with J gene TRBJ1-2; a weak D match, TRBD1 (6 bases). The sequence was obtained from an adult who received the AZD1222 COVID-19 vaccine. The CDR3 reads CASSSPGALGYTF. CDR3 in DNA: TGCGCCAGCAGCTCCCCGGGGGCACTTGGCTACACCTTC. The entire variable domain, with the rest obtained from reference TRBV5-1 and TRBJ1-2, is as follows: KAGVTQTPRYLIKTRGQQVTLSCSPISGHRSVSWYQQTPGQGLQFLFEYFSETQRNKGNFPGRFSGRQFSNSRSEMNVSTLELGDSALYLCASSSPGALGYTFGSGTRLTVV.